Listed below are T cell receptor beta chains from one sample, sequenced in a study of metastatic and nonmetastatic thyroid tumors. TCRdb re-clonotyped the PCR reads via MiXCR. The sample carries roughly 13,000 clones, 25% to 30% recorded once. Sequences were obtained from tumor tissue. The receptors originated from a female donor with papillary thyroid cancer or a benign thyroid nodule (not recorded which). Some clones in this sample may be carry-over from other donors' samples. CDR3s include the opening cysteine and the closing phenylalanine or tryptophan. The D gene is left open where the match is weak. Some rows have no size entry. The others give once, few or many, or a class for an expanded clone.

>medium-sized|TRBV20-1|TRBD2|TRBJ2-7
CSARAGLDRRAYEQYF
TGCAGTGCTAGGGCGGGACTAGATCGAAGGGCCTACGAGCAGTACTTC
>medium-sized|TRBV4-2|-|TRBJ2-2
CASSQDVQRTNTGELFF
TGTGCCAGCAGCCAAGACGTCCAGCGGACGAACACCGGGGAGCTGTTTTTT
>few|TRBV6-4|-|TRBJ1-1
CASRTPAGSNTEAFF
TGTGCCAGCCGCACTCCGGCAGGGTCGAACACTGAAGCTTTCTTT
>many|TRBV4-2|TRBD2|TRBJ2-1
CASTLSGGGGPSYNEQFF
TGTGCCAGCACCCTCTCCGGGGGGGGCGGTCCCTCCTACAATGAGCAGTTCTTC
>medium-sized|TRBV18|TRBD2|TRBJ2-5
CASSSGRASETQYF
TGTGCCAGCTCTAGCGGGAGGGCCTCGGAGACCCAGTACTTC
>medium-sized|TRBV19|-|TRBJ2-7
CASSPDSTYEQYF
TGTGCCAGTAGCCCTGACAGTACCTACGAGCAGTACTTC
>-|TRBV5-1|-|TRBJ1-1
CASNPAGVTAFF
TGCGCCAGCAACCCAGCCGGTGTTACGGCTTTCTTT
>many|TRBV7-2|-|TRBJ1-6
CASSRRTDYNSPLHF
TGTGCCAGCAGCCGAAGGACAGACTATAATTCACCCCTCCACTTT
>many|TRBV7-6|TRBD1|TRBJ1-5
CASSTGQRYQPQHF
TGTGCCAGCAGCACGGGACAGAGATATCAGCCCCAGCATTTT
>-|TRBV7-8|-|TRBJ2-4
CASSSREKNIQYF
TGTGCCAGCAGCTCAAGGGAAAAAAACATTCAGTACTTC
>many|TRBV20-1|-|TRBJ1-5
CSALTVSNQPQHF
TGCAGTGCGTTGACAGTTAGCAATCAGCCCCAGCATTTT
>many|TRBV7-9|-|TRBJ2-3
CASRYTDTQYF
TGTGCCAGCAGATACACAGATACGCAGTATTTT
>many|TRBV7-9|-|TRBJ1-6
CASSFRDPRMNSPLHF
TGTGCCAGCAGCTTCCGGGACCCCCGGATGAATTCACCCCTCCACTTT
>-|TRBV20-1|TRBD2|TRBJ2-7
CSSRPGLSVYEQYF
TGCAGTTCCCGCCCGGGACTATCGGTTTACGAGCAGTACTTC
>large|TRBV24-1|TRBD2|TRBJ2-1
CATSDSHSGRGNEQFF
TGTGCCACCAGTGATTCGCATAGCGGGAGGGGCAATGAGCAGTTCTTC
>-|TRBV18|-|TRBJ2-7
CASSPGLSGVEQYF
TGTGCCAGCTCACCAGGACTATCGGGAGTCGAGCAGTACTTC
>medium-sized|TRBV19|-|TRBJ1-5
CASSIERAQPQHF
TGTGCCAGTAGTATAGAGAGGGCTCAGCCCCAGCATTTT
>few|TRBV12-5|-|TRBJ1-6
CAIARISGGFSPLHF
TGTGCTATTGCCCGAATTTCCGGCGGGTTTTCACCCCTCCACTTT
>many|TRBV5-4|-|TRBJ1-1
CASSPGGNTEAFF
TGTGCCAGCAGCCCCGGGGGGAACACTGAAGCTTTCTTT
>few|TRBV6-4|-|TRBJ2-1
CASINDLFTDRHEQFF
TGTGCCAGCATCAACGACCTTTTTACTGACAGACATGAGCAGTTCTTC
>medium-sized|TRBV28|TRBD1|TRBJ1-6
CASRATGGEDNSPLHF
TGTGCCAGCAGAGCAACAGGGGGCGAAGATAATTCACCCCTCCACTTT
>medium-sized|TRBV18|-|TRBJ1-2
CASSPRSGPNYGYTF
TGTGCCAGCTCACCAAGGTCGGGACCCAACTATGGCTACACCTTC
>many|TRBV5-1|-|TRBJ2-3
CASSLMVRDTQYF
TGCGCCAGCAGCTTGATGGTGCGAGATACGCAGTATTTT
>-|TRBV20-1|TRBD1|TRBJ1-1
CSARNTGGGTEAFF
TGCAGTGCTAGGAACACAGGGGGCGGCACTGAAGCTTTCTTT
>medium-sized|TRBV30|-|TRBJ2-7
CAWSVRGYEQYF
TGTGCCTGGAGTGTGAGAGGCTACGAGCAGTACTTC
>medium-sized|TRBV3-1|-|TRBJ2-7
CASSHGHSHLYEQYF
TGTGCCAGCAGCCACGGACATAGCCACCTCTACGAGCAGTACTTC
>medium-sized|TRBV20-1|TRBD2|TRBJ2-1
CSVRGLAGVTVNEQFF
TGCAGTGTTAGAGGACTAGCGGGAGTGACGGTCAATGAGCAGTTCTTC
>-|TRBV20-1|TRBD1|TRBJ1-1
CSASRTGTNTEAFF
TGCAGTGCTAGTAGGACAGGTACTAACACTGAAGCTTTCTTT
>many|TRBV27|-|TRBJ1-1
CASKLQGGTEAFF
TGTGCCAGCAAACTACAGGGAGGCACTGAAGCTTTCTTT
>-|TRBV20-1|-|TRBJ2-1
CSARDQRARNYNEQFF
TGCAGTGCTAGAGATCAACGCGCACGAAACTACAATGAGCAGTTCTTC
>medium-sized|TRBV6-1|-|TRBJ1-3
CASSERTTSGNTIYF
TGTGCCAGCAGTGAGCGGACCACCTCTGGAAACACCATATATTTT
>-|TRBV5-8|TRBD2|TRBJ2-5
CASSPGTSIRETQYF
TGTGCCAGCAGCCCGGGGACTAGCATCCGAGAGACCCAGTACTTC
>medium-sized|TRBV30|-|TRBJ1-5
CAWSALPAVSGPQHF
TGTGCCTGGAGTGCCCTGCCGGCGGTATCAGGGCCCCAGCATTTT
>many|TRBV6-1|-|TRBJ1-1
CASRASGTEAFF
TGTGCCAGCAGGGCCTCGGGCACTGAAGCTTTCTTT
>-|TRBV12-3/TRBV12-4|TRBD1|TRBJ1-1
CASFRQGGTEAFF
TGTGCCAGCTTCCGACAGGGGGGGACTGAAGCTTTCTTT
>medium-sized|TRBV12-3/TRBV12-4|-|TRBJ2-1
CASSQDWLGRNEQFF
TGTGCCAGCAGTCAGGACTGGTTGGGTAGGAATGAGCAGTTCTTC
>many|TRBV20-1|TRBD1|TRBJ2-1
CSAPGQGMFDEQFF
TGCAGTGCTCCGGGACAGGGTATGTTCGATGAGCAGTTCTTC
>once|TRBV4-1|-|TRBJ2-3
CASSQDRKGQDTQYF
TGCGCCAGCAGTCAAGATAGAAAGGGTCAAGATACGCAGTATTTT
>-|TRBV11-2|-|TRBJ2-7
CASSLGPSPYEQYF
TGTGCCAGCAGCTTAGGCCCCTCTCCCTACGAGCAGTACTTC
>few|TRBV20-1|-|TRBJ2-7
CSANELELYEQYF
TGCAGTGCTAACGAACTAGAACTATACGAGCAGTACTTC
>-|TRBV5-1|TRBD2|TRBJ2-3
CASSLSGTSEVTQYF
TGCGCCAGCAGCTTGTCAGGGACTAGCGAGGTTACGCAGTATTTT
>few|TRBV6-5|-|TRBJ2-2
CASRLQGLHGELFF
TGTGCCAGCAGATTACAGGGATTGCACGGGGAGCTGTTTTTT
>-|TRBV5-6|-|TRBJ2-7
CASSLSAGGKGEQYF
TGTGCCAGCAGCTTGTCAGCGGGTGGTAAAGGCGAGCAGTACTTC
>medium-sized|TRBV27|-|TRBJ2-6
CASSWDLLSGANVLTF
TGTGCCAGCAGTTGGGACCTCCTGTCTGGGGCCAACGTCCTGACTTTC
>many|TRBV7-3|-|TRBJ2-1
CASSLIEDGEQFF
TGTGCCAGCAGCTTGATAGAGGATGGTGAGCAGTTCTTC